The present entry profiles one T cell receptor (beta chain) with its context. The method was immunoSEQ multiplex PCR; TCRdb's version includes in-frame clones alone and lacks a portion of them. Here the sample spans tens of thousands of clones, 85% to 95% being singletons. The data originate from a study of T cell changes during pregnancy in multiple sclerosis. The length of the CDR3 is 16 residues. Germline assignment: CDR1 MNHEY and CDR2 SMNVEV (reference sequence). Trimming at V came to 5 bases and at J to 4 bases, leaving 11 bases not matched to a gene. This sequence was found in a female donor in good health, enrolled as a control in a pregnancy study. The chain joins TRBV27 to TRBJ2-7, with TRBD1 identical over 10 bases. Sequencing was performed on peripheral blood, taken in the third trimester of pregnancy. CDR3 loop: CASSAKPGQGIYEQYF. The CDR3, as DNA: TGTGCCAGCAGTGCTAAACCGGGACAGGGGATATACGAGCAGTACTTC.